The sequence of this T cell receptor beta chain was determined in a study of blood T cell repertoires in COVID-19. At the level of the study: COVID-19 samples, acute and convalescent, were from the United States, Italy and Spain. The cDNA or gDNA used as material had been derived from T cells, B-cell-depleted T cells, or PBMCs.

TCRdb keeps only in-frame clones here, not all; method: immunoSEQ multiplex PCR. The sample carries about 280,000 clones, around 88% recorded once. CDR1 is DFQATT and CDR2 is SNEGSKA in the germline V gene (reference sequence). CDR3 size: 11 residues. V shed 3 bases and J shed 10 bases, with 12 bases lying between them. Donors in Cohort 3 counted as recovered after two negative PCRs, clearance, or symptom resolution. Material for sequencing was PBMCs or T cells enriched from blood (not recorded which). The sequence was obtained from a woman between 40 and 50 years old who had recovered from COVID-19. This chain uses TRBV20-1 with TRBJ1-1; D gene ambiguous. As DNA, the CDR3 is TGCAGTGCTAGTCGGGATTTAGGAGCTTTCTTT. Translation gives CSASRDLGAFF.